The text below deals with one T cell receptor beta chain. These data belong to a study of CD8 T cells in Susac syndrome. The V gene lost 0 bases and the J gene lost 8 bases, with 11 bases spanning the gap. Looked up from germline, CDR1 is SGHDN and CDR2 is FVKESK. The CDR3 is 15 residues long. Reverse transcription used about 0.45 to 1 ug RNA and random hexamers. From the immunoSEQ multiplex PCR reads, TCRdb called clonotypes with MiXCR, one entry per CDR3 protein. The data show around 200,000 distinct CDR3 sequences, 85% to 95% seen once. The sequence was obtained from a human donor with multiple sclerosis. The chain recombines TRBV14 with TRBJ1-6; D is unclear. The sequenced sample consisted of CD4+ T cells from PBMCs. DNA of the CDR3: TGTGCCAGCAGCCAAGAGGGAGCGCGACATTCACCCCTCCACTTT. Its translation: CASSQEGARHSPLHF.